This T cell receptor (beta chain) was captured by sequencing in a study of blood T cell repertoires in COVID-19. Cohort 3 recovery required two negative PCRs, clearance, or symptom resolution. Germline V gene lookup returns CDR1 ENHRY and CDR2 SYGVKD. This CDR3 spans 12 amino acids. Trimming left V 8 bases short and J 2 bases short, with 9 bases between. Produced via immunoSEQ multiplex PCR; TCRdb's table is partial and in-frame only. The sample lists 380,000 or so clones, approximately 89% seen once, with under 1.5% in the top ten. The chain recombines TRBV10-3 with TRBJ1-1; TRBD1 might be the D (6 bases). This receptor was taken from a man aged 25-45 years who had recovered from COVID-19. Material: PBMCs or T cells enriched from blood (not recorded which). The CDR3 region is CAIGTINTEAFF. CDR3 in DNA: TGTGCCATCGGGACAATAAACACTGAAGCTTTCTTT.